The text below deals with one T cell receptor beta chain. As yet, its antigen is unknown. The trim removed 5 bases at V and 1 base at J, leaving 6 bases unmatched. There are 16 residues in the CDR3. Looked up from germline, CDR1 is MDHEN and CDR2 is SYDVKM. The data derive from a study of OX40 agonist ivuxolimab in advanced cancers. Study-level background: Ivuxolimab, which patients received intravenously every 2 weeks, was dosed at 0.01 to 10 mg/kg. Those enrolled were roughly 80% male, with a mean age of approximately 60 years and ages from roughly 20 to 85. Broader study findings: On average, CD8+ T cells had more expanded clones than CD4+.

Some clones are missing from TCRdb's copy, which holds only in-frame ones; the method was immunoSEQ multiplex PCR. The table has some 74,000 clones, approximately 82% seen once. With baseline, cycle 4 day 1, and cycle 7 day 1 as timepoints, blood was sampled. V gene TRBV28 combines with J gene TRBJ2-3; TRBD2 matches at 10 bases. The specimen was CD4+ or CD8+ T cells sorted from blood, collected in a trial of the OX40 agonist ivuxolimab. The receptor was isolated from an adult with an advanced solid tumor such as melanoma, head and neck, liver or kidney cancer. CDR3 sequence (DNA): TGTGCCAGCAGTAGCGGGAGGGTCGCTGGCACAGATACGCAGTATTTT. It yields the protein CASSSGRVAGTDTQYF.